The rows below give T cell receptor beta chains drawn from one sample of a study of CXCR3-negative and CXCR3-positive naive CD8 T cells. Using the 5' RACE reads, TCRdb records one entry per CDR3 protein without DNA. This sample contains around 140,000 distinct CDR3 sequences. The material sequenced was naive CXCR3+ CD8+ T cells from blood. Receptors were obtained from a human donor in good health. Some clones in this sample may be carry-over from other donors' samples. CDR3s include the opening cysteine and the closing phenylalanine or tryptophan.

TRBJ1-2	TRBV7-9	14	CASSDRGTGYGYTF
TRBJ2-2	TRBV7-9	15	CASSLTVTGTGELFF
TRBJ1-1	TRBV4-2	15	CASSQDRAGTTEAFF
TRBJ2-1	TRBV20-1	17	CSARDRTGKLSYNEQFF
TRBJ2-5	TRBV4-3	17	CASSPEIGGALQETQYF
TRBJ1-2	TRBV29-1	13	CSVDDGPNYGYTF
TRBJ2-5	TRBV4-1	14	CASSSRQIQETQYF
TRBJ1-2	TRBV4-3	15	CASSPRIGGQNGYTF
TRBJ2-7	TRBV28	17	CASSQPSPGLAGSEQYF
TRBJ2-5	TRBV5-1	14	CASSLEQLGETQYF
TRBJ2-3	TRBV29-1	16	CSVEKGDSGVTDTQYF
TRBJ2-5	TRBV12-3/TRBV12-4	15	CASSLSRALQETQYF
TRBJ2-7	TRBV12-3/TRBV12-4	14	CASSLQGVLYEQYF
TRBJ1-1	TRBV12-3/TRBV12-4	16	CASSDKGVPVNTEAFF
TRBJ2-7	TRBV4-3	17	CASSHYHDRDIPYEQYF
TRBJ2-1	TRBV19	13	CASMSGLYNEQFF
TRBJ1-3	TRBV7-9	14	CASRSGTAGNTIYF
TRBJ1-2	TRBV7-9	13	CASSHTGVYGYTF
TRBJ1-1	TRBV4-3	13	CASSRTGRTEAFF
TRBJ1-5	TRBV21-1	15	CASSMHGTANQPQHF
TRBJ1-5	TRBV12-3/TRBV12-4	12	CASSATHQPQHF
TRBJ2-2	TRBV28	20	CASSSPPGLAASGGTGELFF
TRBJ2-4	TRBV27	14	CASSLSGSQNIQYF
TRBJ2-2	TRBV4-1	15	CASSQARGPTGELFF
TRBJ2-7	TRBV6-2/TRBV6-3	15	CASSYSTGATEKQYF
TRBJ2-7	TRBV28	15	CASSREDRGIYEQYF
TRBJ2-3	TRBV20-1	11	CSAREKDTQYF
TRBJ2-7	TRBV9	14	CASSHTWAAKEQYF
TRBJ2-5	TRBV5-6	16	CASSFATGGPEETQYF
TRBJ2-7	TRBV13	14	CASSLRGKGYEQYF
TRBJ1-2	TRBV5-4	15	CASSFRGALNYGYTF
TRBJ1-1	TRBV10-3	15	CAISEPTTGRTEAFF
TRBJ2-1	TRBV28	15	CASSFRGSRKNEQSF
TRBJ2-5	TRBV13	14	CASSVVGSTETQYF
TRBJ2-5	TRBV27	14	CASSDRGPAETQYF
TRBJ2-3	TRBV7-3	14	CARSLYGSTDTQYF
TRBJ2-2	TRBV4-2	19	CASSQEGTSGEILPGELFF
TRBJ1-1	TRBV13	14	CASSHAGRFTEAFF
TRBJ1-2	TRBV29-1	14	CSVEPGTGNYGYTF
TRBJ2-2	TRBV9	15	CASSGQQGSTGELFF
TRBJ1-1	TRBV24-1	14	CATSGSSRNTEAFF
TRBJ2-1	TRBV5-4	17	CASSLGGESLPYNEQFF
TRBJ2-7	TRBV12-3/TRBV12-4	14	CASSTGTGFYEQYF
TRBJ1-2	TRBV27	15	CASSASLYFDYGYTF
TRBJ2-7	TRBV12-3/TRBV12-4	14	CASSLRVKPYEQYF
TRBJ2-1	TRBV29-1	14	CSVTEGYSYNEQFF
TRBJ2-1	TRBV5-6	14	CASSYGTGGHEQFF
TRBJ1-6	TRBV7-3	20	CASSPDGGLQRAFYNSPLHF
TRBJ1-5	TRBV25-1	14	CASSLQGAWQPQHF
TRBJ2-7	TRBV27	20	CASSFYPIHSGVTWPYEQYF
TRBJ2-1	TRBV5-1	13	CASSLGQGLLQFF
TRBJ2-3	TRBV28	11	CASRSTDTQYF
TRBJ2-7	TRBV4-1	16	CASSQDSSSGGSEQYF
TRBJ2-1	TRBV25-1	16	CASSDPVAGDGNEQFF
TRBJ2-1	TRBV5-1	17	CASSSNILTGGIDEQFF